What follows are 30 T cell receptor beta chains derived from one specimen sequenced in a study of molecular identifiers for immune sequencing clone quantification (dated by TCRdb to about 2018). The library was made by PCR. Sequencing was performed on a NextSeq 500. TCRdb cleaned the public reads at Q25 with fastp, built clones with MiXCR and kept in-frame beta chains. Each entry is one CDR3 protein sequence, shown with its most common DNA and genes. The sample table holds some 680,000 distinct CDR3 sequences, of which roughly 23% were seen once. Jointly, the top ten make up 0.6% to 0.9% of the sample. Sample: naive CD8+ T cells from blood, with Jurkat cell RNA spiked in. In light of the paper, this sample's cell subset or site label describes: FACS-sorted CD8+CD4-CCR7+CD45RA+ naive T cells. The source is a human donor in good health. Some libraries in this study had Jurkat cell RNA spiked in.

J is TRBJ1-1 and V is TRBV30; D remains unclear. With 2 bases removed from V and 0 bases from J, the gap between germline ends came to 7 bases. Germline CDR1 reads GTSNPN; CDR2 reads SVGIG (reference sequence). CDR3 length: 13 residues. The CDR3 region has the DNA TGTGCCTGGAGTAAGGGCCTGAACACTGAAGCTTTCTTT. Translated: CAWSKGLNTEAFF.

This chain connects TRBV5-1 to TRBJ1-6; perhaps TRBD1 as D (5 bases). CDR1 and CDR2 (germline): SGHRS, YFSETQ. V was trimmed by 0 bases and J by 7 bases, leaving 11 bases between them. CDR3 length equals 15 residues. CDR3 coding DNA: TGCGCCAGCAGCTTGGATTGGGGGGACAATTCACCCCTCCACTTT. It codes for CASSLDWGDNSPLHF.

A few counts support this clonotype. The J gene is TRBJ2-7, the V gene TRBV7-2, with D maybe TRBD2 (5 bases). CDR3 length: 13 residues. V was cut by 5 bases and J by 6 bases, with 14 bases left in between. CDR1 and CDR2 (germline): SGHTA, FQGNSA. The CDR3 loop reads CASSARGQVEQYF. The CDR3 bases are TGTGCCAGCAGCGCAAGAGGGCAGGTCGAGCAGTACTTC.

The sample holds one count of this clonotype. V is TRBV6-1 and J is TRBJ2-5; 10 bases agree with TRBD1. The CDR3 has 14 residues. Germline trimming cut 6 bases from V and 4 bases from J; bases unmatched to any gene: 5. Germline CDR1 and CDR2: MNHNS and SASEGT. The CDR3, as DNA: TGTGCCAGCAGGGGACAGGGGCAGGTAGAGACCCAGTACTTC. Translating gives CASRGQGQVETQYF.

Concerning this clonotype itself: A read error may be the cause here, since a much bigger clone is one base away. The CDR3 end shows no conserved phenylalanine or tryptophan, and so a read error is likely. This rearrangement joins TRBV14 to TRBJ2-5; D could derive from TRBD1 or TRBD2 (5 bases each). The CDR3 is 19 amino acids. Germline-derived CDR1 and CDR2 are SGHDN and FVKESK. Deletions cut 0 bases from V and 2 bases from J, with 22 bases between. The CDR3 DNA is TGTGCCAGCAGCCAAGACCATCCCCGCCAAAGATGGGGGCAAGAGACCCAGTACCTC. Protein sequence: CASSQDHPRQRWGQETQYL.

Many counts were recorded for this clonotype. The chain is built from TRBV29-1 and TRBJ2-3, with 9 bases fitting TRBD2. Trimming at V came to 4 bases and at J to 2 bases, leaving 7 bases not matched to a gene. CDR1 is SQVTM and CDR2 is ANQGSEA in the germline V gene. CDR3 length: 15 residues. DNA of the CDR3: TGCAGCGTTGTGGAGCGGGGGGCGAACACAGATACGCAGTATTTT. This translates into CSVVERGANTDTQYF.

Concerning this clonotype itself: This may be a read error, as it is one base from a much larger clone. This chain connects TRBV6-2 or TRBV6-3 to TRBJ1-1; D unclear. The CDR3 contains 12 residues. CDR1 and CDR2 (germline): MNHEY, SVGEGT. This CDR3 is CASCYPPGEAFF. As DNA, the CDR3 is TGTGCCAGCTGTTACCCCCCCGGTGAAGCTTTCTTT.

The rearrangement links TRBV29-1 to TRBJ2-1, with TRBD2 matching 8 bases. Germline V gives CDR1 SQVTM, CDR2 ANQGSEA. The CDR3 extends over 14 amino acids. The V and J ends lost 2 bases and 2 bases, in that order; junction bases with no gene match: 2. The CDR3 reads CSVEQRETYNEQFF. CDR3 bases: TGCAGCGTTGAACAGCGGGAGACCTACAATGAGCAGTTCTTC.

This clonotype has only a few counts. V gene TRBV20-1 combines with J gene TRBJ2-7; 9 nucleotides agree with TRBD2. V was clipped by 4 bases and J by 2 bases; unmatched bases: 12. Looked up from germline, CDR1 is DFQATT and CDR2 is SNEGSKA (reference sequence). This CDR3 spans 16 amino acids. The CDR3 spells CSAKDRQIAGAYEQYF. The CDR3 DNA reads as TGCAGTGCTAAGGACAGGCAGATAGCGGGAGCCTACGAGCAGTACTTC.

This clonotype was seen at least ten times. The CDR3 DNA reads TGTGCCAGCAGCTTAGGCGGATACTATGGCTACACCTTC. As protein: CASSLGGYYGYTF. The chain carries TRBV13 and TRBJ1-2, with unresolved D. V was trimmed by 0 bases and J by 3 bases, leaving 5 bases between them. This CDR3 region has 13 residues. Germline V gene sequence: CDR1 PRHDT, CDR2 FYEKMQ (reference sequence).

This clonotype was observed a few times. The missing conserved phenylalanine or tryptophan at the end of this CDR3 makes a read error likely. The CDR3 coding sequence is TGTGCCGCCGGCAGGCTGAGTGGCTACACCCTC. Translating gives CAAGRLSGYTL. The rearrangement uses TRBV19 and TRBJ1-2; D is unresolved. The CDR3 covers 11 residues. Germline-derived CDR1 and CDR2 are LNHDA and SQIVND (reference sequence). V lost 11 bases, J lost 7 bases, and 14 bases lay in between.

This clonotype turned up a few times. The gene calls are TRBV6-5 and TRBJ2-1; TRBD2 agrees at 12 bases. This CDR3 is built from 15 residues. Losses at the gene ends were 5 bases for V and 4 bases for J; bases not matched to a gene: 3. Per germline, CDR1 MNHEY and CDR2 SVGAGI. The CDR3 loop reads CASSGLAGGYNEQFF. The CDR3 DNA follows: TGTGCCAGCAGTGGGCTAGCGGGGGGGTACAATGAGCAGTTCTTC.

Details on this clonotype: With a much larger clone just one base away, this may be a read error. The gene calls are TRBV7-9 and TRBJ2-3; D might be TRBD2 (6 bases). In germline, CDR1 is SEHNR, CDR2 FQNEAQ (reference sequence). The V end was cut by 4 bases, the J end by 0 bases, with 17 bases between. CDR3 length equals 17 residues. This chain's CDR3 is CASSYLPAGPSTDTQYF. The CDR3 bases are TGTGCCAGCAGCTATTTGCCGGCGGGGCCTAGCACAGATACGCAGTATTTT.

Many counts were recorded for this clonotype. The chain links TRBV5-1 to TRBJ2-3; D may be TRBD2 (5 bases). The germline V gene has CDR1 SGHRS and CDR2 YFSETQ. Deletions cut 4 bases from V and 0 bases from J, with 12 bases between. This CDR3 is 15 amino acids long. The CDR3 DNA reads as TGCGCCAGCAGCGGGAGAGGAGCTAGCACAGATACGCAGTATTTT. The encoded protein is CASSGRGASTDTQYF.

As for this clonotype: This clone may be a read error of a much larger clone one base away. The gene calls are TRBV12-3 or TRBV12-4 and TRBJ2-3; 12 bases are a match to TRBD2. This CDR3 is 18 amino acids long. The CDR3 spells CAGSLTTSGGTGTDTQYF. In DNA, the CDR3 is TGTGCCGGCAGTTTAACGACTAGCGGGGGAACAGGGACAGATACGCAGTATTTT.

Note on this clonotype: Being one base from a much bigger clone, this may be a read error. The chain combines TRBV7-9 with TRBJ2-7; no clear D. Germline lookup yields CDR1 SEHNR and CDR2 FQNEAQ (reference sequence). The CDR3 extends over 15 amino acids. V lost 3 bases and J lost 2, with 14 bases in between. Written as DNA, the CDR3 is TGTGCCAGCAGCTTCATGGGCGGATACCCCTACGAGCAGTACTTC. This encodes CASSFMGGYPYEQYF.

This clonotype was found many times. V is TRBV7-2 and J is TRBJ2-5; D is possibly TRBD1 (5 bases). CDR1 and CDR2 (germline): SGHTA, FQGNSA. Trimming took off 1 base at V and 5 bases at J, with 14 bases between the two ends. This CDR3 comprises 15 residues. The DNA for the CDR3 is TGTGCCAGCAGCTTAGAAGCAGGGCGCCACGAGACCCAGTACTTC. Translation: CASSLEAGRHETQYF.

This clonotype showed up many times. The V gene is TRBV19, the J gene TRBJ2-2; TRBD1 might be the D (6 bases). The germline gives CDR1 LNHDA, CDR2 SQIVND (reference sequence). The CDR3 extends over 15 amino acids. Trimming pared 7 bases from V and 5 bases from J, leaving 17 bases between. In nucleotides, the CDR3 is TGTGCCAGTAACGAACTCCAGGGGTGGACCGGGGAGCTGTTTTTT. Its protein product is CASNELQGWTGELFF.

Comment on this clonotype: The junction does not match germline at one end; this may be a read error. For the CDR3, the DNA is TGTGCCAGCAGCGCCCGGGACGATGAGGAGTTCTTC. Its protein product is CASSARDDEEFF. The V gene is TRBV28, the J gene TRBJ2-1; tentatively, D is TRBD1 or TRBD2 (5 bases each). The CDR3 runs 12 residues. Germline V gene sequence: CDR1 MDHEN, CDR2 SYDVKM. Full variable domain (missing parts from reference TRBV28 and TRBJ2-1): DVKVTQSSRYLVKRTGEKVFLECVQDMDHENMFWYRQDPGLGLRLIYFSYDVKMKEKGDIPEGYSVSREKKERFSLILESASTNQTSMYLCASSARDDEEFFGPGTRLTVL.

As regards this clonotype: Germline and junction disagree at one end, which may indicate a read error. The chain is built from TRBV19 and TRBJ2-3, with 8 bases identical to TRBD2. The CDR3 covers 14 residues. CDR1 is LNHDA, CDR2 SQIVND, per germline (reference sequence). Written as DNA, the CDR3 is TGTGCCAGTAGTACAGCGGGAGCCCAAGATACGCAGTGTTTT. It is translated as CASSTAGAQDTQCF.

The chain has TRBV4-1 and TRBJ2-3, with 7 bases lining up with TRBD2. Germline CDR1 reads MGHRA; CDR2 reads YSYEKL. This CDR3 is built from 18 residues. The V gene end was trimmed by 0 bases and the J gene end by 2 bases; junction bases not matched to a gene: 11. The CDR3 region is CASSQDPVASGATDTQYF. The CDR3 nucleotides read TGCGCCAGCAGCCAAGATCCGGTGGCTAGCGGAGCCACAGATACGCAGTATTTT.

Turning to this clonotype: A much larger clone lies a single base off, so this may be a read error. V gene TRBV4-3 combines with J gene TRBJ1-3; D unresolved. CDR3 length equals 17 residues. Germline CDR1 reads LGHNA; CDR2 reads YSLEER. Between the trimmed V and J ends, which lost 0 bases and 0 bases, there was a span of 12 bases. CDR3 residues: CASSQDWTRSSGNTIYF. DNA of the CDR3: TGCGCCAGCAGCCAAGATTGGACGCGAAGCTCTGGAAACACCATATATTTT.

There are many counts of this clonotype. Germline is not matched at one junction end, which may reflect a read error. V gene TRBV4-1 combines with J gene TRBJ1-5; D is unresolved. Germline V gives CDR1 MGHRA, CDR2 YSYEKL. The CDR3 covers 13 residues. CDR3 DNA: TGTGCCAGCAGTTACGACCGCAATCAGCCCCAGCATTTT. Translation: CASSYDRNQPQHF.

J is TRBJ2-7 and V is TRBV4-3, with TRBD1 identical over 10 bases. The CDR3 contains 15 residues. The ends lost 4 bases at V and 2 bases at J; junction bases unmatched: 5. CDR1 and CDR2 from the germline V gene are LGHNA and YSLEER. CDR3: CASSRDRGRPYEQYF. In nucleotides, the CDR3 is TGCGCCAGCAGCCGTGACAGGGGGCGACCCTACGAGCAGTACTTC.

Concerning this clonotype itself: Being one base from a much bigger clone, this may be a read error. The rearrangement joins TRBV20-1 to TRBJ1-1; D ambiguous. CDR1 is DFQATT, CDR2 SNEGSKA, per germline (reference sequence). CDR3 length equals 15 residues. The V end was cut by 1 base, the J end by 3 bases, with 15 bases between. The CDR3 region has the DNA TGCAGTGCTAGAGCTCCACAAATCATGGACACTGAAGCTTTCTTT. Its translation is CSARAPQIMDTEAFF.

The V call is TRBV20-1, the J call TRBJ2-7; a possible D gene is TRBD1 (6 bases). The CDR3 sequence is 15 residues long. Per germline, CDR1 DFQATT and CDR2 SNEGSKA (reference sequence). Trimming removed 3 bases from V and 2 bases from J, with 17 bases in between. The CDR3 region has the DNA TGCAGTGCTAGGGACCAACAGGGTAAGACCTACGAGCAGTACTTC. Its translation is CSARDQQGKTYEQYF.

This chain uses TRBV6-5 with TRBJ1-6; maybe TRBD1 (5 bases). There are 13 residues in the CDR3. CDR1 and CDR2 from the germline V gene are MNHEY and SVGAGI. V was pared by 5 bases and J by 9 bases, with 11 bases between. The CDR3 DNA sequence: TGTGCCAGCAGTCTGGGGGTGGTTTCACCCCTCCACTTT. It translates to CASSLGVVSPLHF.

The V gene is TRBV20-1, the J gene TRBJ2-1; D is possibly TRBD2 (6 bases). This CDR3 region has 18 residues. Germline loops: CDR1 DFQATT, CDR2 SNEGSKA (reference sequence). Trimming removed 3 bases from V and 0 bases from J, with 21 bases in between. The CDR3 nucleotides are TGCAGTGCTAGGGGGTCTAGCGAAACACAGAGCTCCTACAATGAGCAGTTCTTC. This translates into CSARGSSETQSSYNEQFF.

At least ten counts were recorded for this clonotype. This sequence joins TRBV20-1 and TRBJ2-7, with D possibly being TRBD1 (6 bases). Trimming left V 4 bases short and J 2 bases short, with 12 bases between. This CDR3 spans 13 amino acids. Germline CDR1 is DFQATT and CDR2 is SNEGSKA (reference sequence). The CDR3 DNA reads as TGCAGTGCTACAGGGGAGTCCCCCTACGAGCAGTACTTC. Translated, it gives CSATGESPYEQYF.

There are a few counts of this clonotype. The chain is built from TRBV23-1 and TRBJ1-6, with a possible D match to TRBD1 (5 bases). TRBV23-1 is classed as an ORF, of uncertain function. V was shortened by 1 base and J by 0 bases, with 13 bases between the two germline ends. This CDR3 has 18 residues. CDR3 nucleotide sequence: TGCGCCAGCAGTCAATTAGTTAGGGGAGACTCCTATAATTCACCCCTCCACTTT. This translates into CASSQLVRGDSYNSPLHF.